Here is one TCR beta chain with its context. The antigen it binds to is not known. Library preparation was by the immunoSEQ multiplex PCR assay. A mixture of 60 forward primers for TCR Vbeta segments and 13 reverse primers for TCR Jbeta segments was used in the multiplex PCR. The CDR3 region of rearranged TCR beta genes was amplified from genomic DNA with a multiplex PCR assay. The amplified TCR beta libraries were sequenced on the Illumina HiSeq System as 87-base-pair reads. In the paper's pipeline: A later analysis counted around 72 million unique TCR beta chains across the 550 to 750 repertoires, and some 11 million of these chains were shared by at least two donors. Raw reads were error-corrected and collapsed into unique sequences by a nearest-neighbor algorithm in which closely related sequences were merged to remove PCR and sequencing errors. CDR3 sequences were aligned to IMGT reference sequences to assign V, D and J gene segments. Each retained sequence needed at least a six-nucleotide match to both a V gene segment and a J gene segment. Rearrangements were classified as productive when the CDR3 lacked stop codons and remained in frame with V and J, and all other rearrangements were classified as non-productive. CDR3 was defined according to IMGT convention as the region running from the second conserved V-encoded cysteine to the conserved J-encoded phenylalanine. In an earlier analysis of roughly 580 of the donors, sequences lacking an unambiguous match to a single V gene segment were excluded. An earlier analysis of under 750 of the donors called V segments functional above 56.7% productive rearrangements and segregating when the between-donor standard deviation exceeded 5%. A statistical classification framework was built to diagnose cytomegalovirus status from the catalog of TCR beta chain sequences. In a later analysis, V and J genes were assigned by comparing TCR nucleotide sequences against IMGT/GENE-DB human TR gene sequences. A later analysis assigned CDR3 sequences and most-parsimonious VDJ recombination scenarios with the TCRdist pipeline. A later analysis defined each TCR beta chain by its CDR3 amino acid sequence plus V-gene family, and excluded reads lacking a unique V-gene family. In a later analysis, 450 to 600 highly shared, low-generation-probability nucleotide sequences were removed to address suspected cross-contamination and a sequencing artifact. For each public chain, a later analysis derived a clonal expansion index from normalized ranks of inferred template counts within each repertoire. In a later analysis, generation probabilities were computed with a VDJ recombination model fitted to out-of-frame rearrangements, and the resulting probabilities were checked against IGoR. A later analysis scored TCR-TCR, TCR-HLA and TCR-CMV co-occurrence with hypergeometric tests, applying a repertoire-size bias correction to TCR pairs. In a later analysis, false discovery rates were estimated by permuting HLA or CMV assignments 20 times. A later analysis grouped co-occurring TCRs with DBSCAN, adding TCRdist sequence similarity when clustering within HLA-allele-positive subsets. Co-occurrence clustering excluded repertoires with fewer than 30,000 or more than 120,000 public chains, plus five with anomalous nucleotide sharing. TCRdb obtained this table from immuneACCESS and retained in-frame rearrangements with V and J assigned. These tables miss some clones; where compared with another copy, unresolved V genes account for less than half of the shortfall, and the remainder is unexplained. The V and J calls and clone size are taken from that table; D and trimming were inferred from the DNA. The sample table on file contains 38,000 or so clones. 6.2% of the sample is in the top ten clones.

The cohort comprised hundreds of healthy bone marrow donors. Cohort members were all nominally healthy when sampled, although unrecorded immune exposures were likely present. The donor tested CMV seronegative and was one of the 352 seronegative cohort members. A peripheral blood sample was provided by each donor, and peripheral blood mononuclear cells were used for TCR beta sequencing. Genomic DNA extraction from the blood cell samples was performed with the Qiagen DNeasy Blood Extraction Kit. This sample is drawn from a study of cytomegalovirus exposure and HLA in healthy donors (dated by TCRdb to about 2017). Regarding the study in general: An earlier analysis of some 550 of the donors reported about 290 Gb of sequence data and 117 million unique TCR beta sequences from 150 million to 200 million T cells. The aim of the study was to test whether cataloging public T cell receptors could identify signatures of past pathogen exposure. Typing coverage differed by locus: A, B, C, DRB1 and DQB1 were typed in about 620-640 donors, DQA1 in 500 to 550, DPA1 in around 600, and DPB1 in around 490. An early release covering around 630 HLA-typed donors comprised approximately 300 gigabases of sequencing data and around 80 million unique TCR sequences. Alongside the repertoire data, information on donor age, sex, ethnicity and CMV serostatus was compiled. Among the roughly 400 genotyped donors, 81% belonged to the genetic ancestry cluster associated with self-reported Caucasian donors. In a later analysis, previously published TCR beta repertoires from 670 or so donors were re-analyzed and high-resolution HLA genotyping was added so that TCR occurrence patterns could be studied. A separate validation cohort of roughly 110 different subjects was used in addition to the 666-subject first cohort. The later analysis used no new phenotypic data to find candidate immune exposures, relying instead on TCR beta sequences and their occurrence across donors. Across under 500 genotyped donors of the cohort, an average of approximately 220,000 unique TCR beta nucleotide sequences per donor were sequenced, and around 19% of those sequences were non-productive. Class I and class II HLA loci were covered by the typing at four-digit resolution. Every repertoire in the discovery cohort had been generated on one and the same sequencing platform. A later genetic analysis took genome-wide SNP genotypes for about 65% of the 666 donors and used that subset as a discovery cohort. The T cell repertoires of about 700 subjects were profiled by immunosequencing and related to cytomegalovirus serostatus. Roughly five DR-DQ haplotypes were handled as single units for association and clustering because linkage in the cohort was strong. In an earlier analysis of roughly 540 of the donors, high-throughput TCR beta sequencing was used to judge whether each TCR beta V gene segment behaved as functional or pseudogenic. To predict cytomegalovirus infection status, the study combined high-throughput TCR immunosequencing, statistical association of individual TCRs with disease status, and machine learning.

Paper-wide results and their limitations: Presence/absence analyses assumed roughly uniform sequencing depth across donors, an assumption that may not hold. While some public TCRs were present in many individuals, most TCR sequences turned up only very rarely across donors. In a later genetic analysis, a missense DCLRE1C variant was associated with V-gene and J-gene trimming of TCR beta chains, and the association was replicated in an independent cohort. A later analysis found that TCR association rates varied across HLA loci, with DRB1 alleles showing the most associated TCRs and HLA-C alleles the fewest. In an earlier analysis of more than 500 of the donors, most TCR beta V segments appeared in productive rearrangements about 87% or about 30% of the time, broadly matching IMGT annotations. A later analysis found that most CMV-associated TCR beta chains appeared HLA-restricted, with HLA associations seemingly driven largely by CMV exposure. Because counts were too low, roughly 18 rarely observed V segments, including chromosome 9 orphons, were left out of the earlier analysis of about 620 of the donors. Correlated functional status among segregating V segments might reflect linkage disequilibrium, but an unknown experimental factor could not be ruled out. A few of the identified cytomegalovirus-associated TCR beta chains were confirmed in vitro to be specific for cytomegalovirus antigens. A cluster of highly shared sequence variants was judged likely to be a technical artifact of the sequencing pipeline. In this cohort, only TCR beta chains were sequenced, and detectable features were limited by the absence of alpha or paired-chain data. In a later genetic analysis, fewer N-insertions in productive TCRs were reported among donors in an Asian-associated ancestry cluster than the approximately 630-donor mean. The only immune exposure information available for the cohort was CMV serostatus. The study gave a list of more than 150 TCR beta chains associated with cytomegalovirus. A further reported finding was that TCR beta sequences accurately predicted the HLA-A and HLA-B alleles for most subjects in the first cohort. Specific HLA alleles were associated with 15,000 to 20,000 TCR beta sequences at a false discovery rate of 0.05 in a later analysis. In a later analysis, HLA-associated TCR beta chains showed more clonal expansion and lower generation probabilities than non-associated chains that were equally common. In both the original and validation cohorts, the classifier was reported to diagnose cytomegalovirus status with high specificity and sensitivity. The authors suggested that the approach could potentially be extended to other disease states and immunological phenotypes. Assigning TCR associations to individual alleles was difficult when HLA alleles, especially DR and DQ, strongly co-occurred. Because HLA typing was missing for some donors at each locus, association tests included only the typed subset. According to a later analysis, parvovirus B19, influenza, CMV and Epstein-Barr virus appeared linked to several top co-occurrence clusters.

Material: PBMCs. This TCR came from a man aged 30-40 years in good health and CMV-seronegative.

The nucleotide sequence reads as follows: TGTGCCAGTACCCCAGGACCGGGGGGTATTTGGCACCAGCATTTT. It encodes CASTPGPGGIWHQHF. This chain is built from TRBV19 and TRBJ1-5, with TRBD1 perhaps the D gene, on 5 matching bases. Inclusive of the bounding cysteine and phenylalanine, the CDR3 is 15 residues long. CDR3 DNA is the only sequence kept; it has 45 bases, read in frame from the first base. The germline V gene (reference sequence) sets CDR1 to LNHDA and CDR2 to SQIVND. V is clipped by 7 bases and J by 12 bases, and the sequence between their germline boundaries is 25 bases long.